This is a list of T cell receptor beta chains from one sample in a study of CD8+ T cells in alopecia areata. This table comes from immunoSEQ multiplex PCR, and its TCRdb copy is limited to in-frame clones, with some not included. This sample has roughly 140,000 clones; less than 75% occur once, and the top ten carry just over 35%. Sequenced material: CD8+ T cells sorted from blood. The receptors were gathered from a human donor in good health. Each CDR3 is given with its conserved first and last residue. Each record gives: J gene, D gene, clone size, V gene, CDR3 protein, CDR3 DNA. A D gene is named only where the DNA matches it firmly. Rows may omit the clone size; those that give it use once, few, many or a size class.

J gene: TRBJ2-7; D gene: TRBD2; clone size: -; V gene: TRBV5-1; CDR3 protein: CASSLASGGREQYF; CDR3 DNA: TGCGCCAGCAGCTTGGCTAGCGGAGGTCGAGAGCAGTACTTC
J gene: TRBJ1-1; D gene: -; clone size: -; V gene: TRBV19; CDR3 protein: CASSTSLAGDEGEAFF; CDR3 DNA: TGTGCCAGTAGTACGAGCCTGGCAGGGGATGAAGGTGAAGCTTTCTTT
J gene: TRBJ2-3; D gene: -; clone size: few; V gene: TRBV11-2; CDR3 protein: CASSSQNGLTDTQYF; CDR3 DNA: TGTGCCAGCAGCTCCCAGAACGGGCTAACAGATACGCAGTATTTT
J gene: TRBJ2-7; D gene: TRBD1; clone size: -; V gene: TRBV15; CDR3 protein: CATSRPRDSEKLEQYF; CDR3 DNA: TGTGCCACCAGCAGACCCCGGGACAGCGAAAAACTCGAGCAGTACTTC
J gene: TRBJ2-1; D gene: TRBD2; clone size: -; V gene: TRBV10-3; CDR3 protein: CAIKMLAGGYNEQFF; CDR3 DNA: TGTGCCATCAAAATGCTAGCGGGAGGCTACAATGAGCAGTTCTTC
J gene: TRBJ2-2; D gene: TRBD1; clone size: -; V gene: TRBV11-2; CDR3 protein: CASSFGTGEGGELFF; CDR3 DNA: TGTGCCAGCAGCTTTGGGACAGGGGAAGGAGGGGAGCTGTTTTTT
J gene: TRBJ1-1; D gene: -; clone size: -; V gene: TRBV4-1; CDR3 protein: CASSQIFGVNTEAFF; CDR3 DNA: TGCGCCAGCAGCCAGATTTTCGGCGTGAACACTGAAGCTTTCTTT
J gene: TRBJ1-1; D gene: -; clone size: -; V gene: TRBV10-3; CDR3 protein: CAISGTVEAFF; CDR3 DNA: TGTGCCATCAGTGGGACAGTTGAAGCTTTCTTT
J gene: TRBJ1-2; D gene: -; clone size: once; V gene: TRBV11-2; CDR3 protein: CASSLGVGPNYGYTF; CDR3 DNA: TGTGCCAGCAGCTTAGGCGTGGGACCTAACTATGGCTACACCTTC
J gene: TRBJ1-5; D gene: -; clone size: -; V gene: TRBV29-1; CDR3 protein: CSVVGDQNQPQHF; CDR3 DNA: TGCAGCGTTGTAGGGGACCAAAATCAGCCCCAGCATTTT
J gene: TRBJ2-1; D gene: -; clone size: -; V gene: TRBV9; CDR3 protein: CASSVAASQIDEQFF; CDR3 DNA: TGTGCCAGCAGCGTAGCGGCAAGTCAGATCGATGAGCAGTTCTTC
J gene: TRBJ1-1; D gene: -; clone size: -; V gene: TRBV5-6; CDR3 protein: CASSFDRGDTEAFF; CDR3 DNA: TGTGCCAGCAGCTTTGACCGAGGAGACACTGAAGCTTTCTTT
J gene: TRBJ2-7; D gene: -; clone size: -; V gene: TRBV5-6; CDR3 protein: CASSGFDGSYEQYF; CDR3 DNA: TGTGCCAGCAGCGGATTCGACGGATCCTACGAGCAGTACTTC
J gene: TRBJ2-1; D gene: TRBD2; clone size: -; V gene: TRBV6-6; CDR3 protein: CASTLSGDEQFF; CDR3 DNA: TGTGCCAGCACCTTAAGCGGGGATGAGCAGTTCTTC
J gene: TRBJ2-4; D gene: -; clone size: -; V gene: TRBV7-9; CDR3 protein: CASSSGEWSQYF; CDR3 DNA: TGTGCCAGCAGCTCCGGGGAGTGGAGTCAGTACTTC
J gene: TRBJ2-1; D gene: -; clone size: -; V gene: TRBV15; CDR3 protein: CATSGTLDVNEQFF; CDR3 DNA: TGTGCCACATCCGGGACCCTGGACGTGAATGAGCAGTTCTTC
J gene: TRBJ1-2; D gene: -; clone size: few; V gene: TRBV29-1; CDR3 protein: CSVPDRGDGYTF; CDR3 DNA: TGCAGCGTTCCGGACAGAGGGGATGGCTACACCTTC
J gene: TRBJ1-2; D gene: -; clone size: -; V gene: TRBV6-6; CDR3 protein: CASSYGVRYGYTF; CDR3 DNA: TGTGCCAGCAGTTATGGAGTGCGCTATGGCTACACCTTC
J gene: TRBJ2-7; D gene: -; clone size: -; V gene: TRBV14; CDR3 protein: CASSEVVKSYEQYF; CDR3 DNA: TGTGCCAGCAGCGAAGTTGTTAAGTCCTACGAGCAGTACTTC
J gene: TRBJ1-2; D gene: -; clone size: -; V gene: TRBV29-1; CDR3 protein: CSVGARRGYTF; CDR3 DNA: TGCAGCGTGGGTGCGCGGCGTGGCTACACCTTC
J gene: TRBJ2-7; D gene: TRBD1; clone size: few; V gene: TRBV7-9; CDR3 protein: CASSQSDRGLGEQYF; CDR3 DNA: TGTGCCAGCAGCCAGTCGGACAGGGGGCTCGGGGAGCAGTACTTC
J gene: TRBJ1-1; D gene: -; clone size: once; V gene: TRBV29-1; CDR3 protein: CSVVGRGAQKVNTEAFF; CDR3 DNA: TGCAGCGTTGTGGGAAGGGGGGCGCAAAAGGTGAACACTGAAGCTTTCTTT
J gene: TRBJ1-1; D gene: -; clone size: -; V gene: TRBV19; CDR3 protein: CASSTRGTEAFF; CDR3 DNA: TGTGCCAGTAGTACCAGGGGCACTGAAGCTTTCTTT
J gene: TRBJ2-7; D gene: -; clone size: -; V gene: TRBV5-1; CDR3 protein: CASSLEWGPYEQYF; CDR3 DNA: TGCGCCAGCAGCTTGGAGTGGGGGCCCTACGAGCAGTACTTC
J gene: TRBJ2-1; D gene: -; clone size: once; V gene: TRBV18; CDR3 protein: CASSYGRYNEQFF; CDR3 DNA: TGTGCCAGCTCATACGGACGGTACAATGAGCAGTTCTTC
J gene: TRBJ2-3; D gene: TRBD1; clone size: -; V gene: TRBV13; CDR3 protein: CASSPEGQGGTDTQYF; CDR3 DNA: TGTGCCAGCAGCCCAGAGGGACAGGGTGGTACAGATACGCAGTATTTT
J gene: TRBJ1-2; D gene: TRBD1; clone size: -; V gene: TRBV5-1; CDR3 protein: CASSFSSQGAGGYTF; CDR3 DNA: TGCGCCAGCAGCTTCAGTTCTCAGGGGGCCGGTGGCTACACCTTC
J gene: TRBJ2-2; D gene: -; clone size: -; V gene: TRBV28; CDR3 protein: CASSFGSGELFF; CDR3 DNA: TGTGCCAGCAGCTTTGGGAGCGGGGAGCTGTTTTTT
J gene: TRBJ2-5; D gene: TRBD2; clone size: -; V gene: TRBV7-9; CDR3 protein: CASSFSGRQETQYF; CDR3 DNA: TGTGCCAGCAGCTTTAGCGGGAGGCAAGAGACCCAGTACTTC
J gene: TRBJ2-7; D gene: TRBD2; clone size: few; V gene: TRBV29-1; CDR3 protein: CSAGLAGDYEQYF; CDR3 DNA: TGCAGCGCCGGACTAGCGGGGGACTACGAGCAGTACTTC
J gene: TRBJ2-1; D gene: -; clone size: -; V gene: TRBV30; CDR3 protein: CAWSVLAYNEQFF; CDR3 DNA: TGTGCCTGGAGTGTACTTGCGTACAATGAGCAGTTCTTC
J gene: TRBJ1-2; D gene: TRBD1; clone size: few; V gene: TRBV5-4; CDR3 protein: CASSGDRADYGYTF; CDR3 DNA: TGTGCCAGCAGCGGAGACAGGGCGGACTATGGCTACACCTTC
J gene: TRBJ1-1; D gene: -; clone size: -; V gene: TRBV23-1; CDR3 protein: CASPRGDTEAFF; CDR3 DNA: TGCGCCAGCCCCCGAGGAGACACTGAAGCTTTCTTT
J gene: TRBJ2-1; D gene: -; clone size: -; V gene: TRBV9; CDR3 protein: CASSVALQKTYNEQFF; CDR3 DNA: TGTGCCAGCAGCGTAGCTCTCCAGAAGACCTACAATGAGCAGTTCTTC
J gene: TRBJ2-5; D gene: TRBD2; clone size: -; V gene: TRBV7-9; CDR3 protein: CASSRRDRGLAGFLETQYF; CDR3 DNA: TGTGCCAGCAGCCGCCGGGACAGGGGACTAGCGGGTTTTCTAGAGACCCAGTACTTC
J gene: TRBJ1-1; D gene: -; clone size: -; V gene: TRBV30; CDR3 protein: CAWSVPIQGANTEAFF; CDR3 DNA: TGTGCCTGGAGTGTGCCTATACAGGGAGCGAACACTGAAGCTTTCTTT
J gene: TRBJ2-7; D gene: -; clone size: -; V gene: TRBV4-1; CDR3 protein: CASSQDHGSSYEQYF; CDR3 DNA: TGCGCCAGCAGCCAAGATCACGGCAGCTCCTACGAGCAGTACTTC
J gene: TRBJ2-7; D gene: -; clone size: -; V gene: TRBV29-1; CDR3 protein: CSVVPIARSSYEQYF; CDR3 DNA: TGCAGCGTTGTTCCTATCGCCAGGAGCTCCTACGAGCAGTACTTC
J gene: TRBJ2-1; D gene: -; clone size: -; V gene: TRBV27; CDR3 protein: CAVGGGRSYNEQFF; CDR3 DNA: TGTGCCGTAGGGGGGGGGCGTTCCTACAATGAGCAGTTCTTC
J gene: TRBJ2-7; D gene: -; clone size: -; V gene: TRBV29-1; CDR3 protein: CSATDSYEQYF; CDR3 DNA: TGCAGCGCAACAGACTCCTACGAGCAGTACTTC
J gene: TRBJ2-7; D gene: -; clone size: -; V gene: TRBV19; CDR3 protein: CASSIFANYEQYF; CDR3 DNA: TGTGCCAGTAGTATTTTCGCTAACTACGAGCAGTACTTC
J gene: TRBJ2-7; D gene: TRBD1; clone size: few; V gene: TRBV29-1; CDR3 protein: CSVEGQGYEQYF; CDR3 DNA: TGCAGCGTTGAGGGACAGGGATACGAGCAGTACTTC
J gene: TRBJ1-2; D gene: TRBD1; clone size: -; V gene: TRBV4-1; CDR3 protein: CASNLFGQGGNYGYTF; CDR3 DNA: TGCGCCAGCAACCTCTTTGGGCAGGGGGGTAACTATGGCTACACCTTC
J gene: TRBJ2-5; D gene: TRBD1; clone size: -; V gene: TRBV5-1; CDR3 protein: CASSEGQGETQYF; CDR3 DNA: TGCGCCAGCAGCGAGGGACAGGGAGAGACCCAGTACTTC
J gene: TRBJ2-7; D gene: -; clone size: -; V gene: TRBV9; CDR3 protein: CASSSFEGTGYEQYF; CDR3 DNA: TGTGCCAGCAGCTCGTTTGAAGGGACTGGGTACGAGCAGTACTTC
J gene: TRBJ2-1; D gene: -; clone size: few; V gene: TRBV29-1; CDR3 protein: CSVGEIGNEQFF; CDR3 DNA: TGCAGCGTTGGTGAAATAGGCAATGAGCAGTTCTTC
J gene: TRBJ2-1; D gene: TRBD2; clone size: -; V gene: TRBV9; CDR3 protein: CASSEGLAGGHEQFF; CDR3 DNA: TGTGCCAGCAGCGAGGGACTAGCGGGGGGCCATGAGCAGTTCTTC
J gene: TRBJ2-1; D gene: -; clone size: -; V gene: TRBV7-3; CDR3 protein: CASSLGSYNEQFF; CDR3 DNA: TGTGCCAGCAGCTTAGGCTCCTACAATGAGCAGTTCTTC
J gene: TRBJ2-2; D gene: -; clone size: -; V gene: TRBV29-1; CDR3 protein: CSVSGQPGRGTGELFF; CDR3 DNA: TGCAGCGTTTCGGGGCAGCCCGGCCGAGGCACCGGGGAGCTGTTTTTT
J gene: TRBJ2-7; D gene: -; clone size: few; V gene: TRBV5-6; CDR3 protein: CASSEDQVLHEQYF; CDR3 DNA: TGTGCCAGCAGCGAGGACCAAGTCCTCCACGAGCAGTACTTC
J gene: TRBJ2-7; D gene: TRBD1; clone size: -; V gene: TRBV27; CDR3 protein: CASSWGQGNEQYF; CDR3 DNA: TGTGCCAGCAGTTGGGGACAGGGTAACGAGCAGTACTTC
J gene: TRBJ1-1; D gene: -; clone size: -; V gene: TRBV7-8; CDR3 protein: CASSLGFTSTEAFF; CDR3 DNA: TGTGCCAGCAGCTTAGGTTTTACGAGCACTGAAGCTTTCTTT
J gene: TRBJ1-1; D gene: TRBD1; clone size: -; V gene: TRBV20-1; CDR3 protein: CSAPTGVEAFF; CDR3 DNA: TGCAGTGCCCCTACAGGGGTTGAAGCTTTCTTT
J gene: TRBJ1-5; D gene: -; clone size: -; V gene: TRBV9; CDR3 protein: CASSVDSTKPQHF; CDR3 DNA: TGTGCCAGCAGCGTAGACTCCACGAAGCCCCAGCATTTT